The T cell receptor beta chain described here comes from a study of technical replicates of blood from a few donors. V shed 6 bases and J shed 5 bases, with 14 bases lying between them. This CDR3 comprises 13 residues. In germline, CDR1 is MNHEY, CDR2 SMNVEV (reference sequence). This table comes from immunoSEQ multiplex PCR, and its TCRdb copy is limited to in-frame clones, with some not included. There are around 97,000 clones in the sample; about 94% occur only once, and around 0.31% lies in the top ten. Sequencing used T cells isolated from PBMCs. This TCR was sampled from a human donor in good health. The chain employs TRBV27 and TRBJ2-7, with a tentative D call TRBD1 (6 bases). For the CDR3, the DNA is TGTGCCAGCAGCGGGGACACTCTCCACGAGCAGTACTTC. Protein product: CASSGDTLHEQYF.